This TCR beta chain was identified during a study of cytomegalovirus exposure and HLA in healthy donors. Healthy bone marrow donors supplied every sample. Study-wide findings and caveats: Cytomegalovirus association was listed for about 180 TCR beta chains. Sequencing likely caused a cluster of highly shared sequence variants.

PCR primers comprised 60 Vbeta and 13 Jbeta primers. Per the authors' pipeline: Some 80 million unique TCR beta chains, 9.5 million to 14 million shared, were counted in a later analysis. The assay was immunoSEQ multiplex PCR, and TCRdb's table has in-frame clones only and misses some. D and trimming were read from the DNA, whereas the V and J calls and clone size are those reported in that table. Among under 200,000 clones listed, roughly 75% were seen once. This CDR3 is 14 amino acids long. Trimming cost V 3 bases and J 2 bases; bases outside gene matches: 2. The germline gives CDR1 SGHNT, CDR2 YYREEE (reference sequence). Worth noting for this clone: Its antigen is still unknown. This specimen includes other DNA sequences encoding the same CDR3.

Sequencing used PBMCs. The TCR was taken from a male donor in good health and CMV-seronegative. V is TRBV5-4 and J is TRBJ2-7; 10 nucleotides align to TRBD1. CDR3 bases: TGTGCCAGCAGCTCCGGGACAGGGGCCTACGAGCAGTACTTC. Amino acid sequence: CASSSGTGAYEQYF.